This is a list of T cell receptor beta chains from one sample in a study of blood T cells in healthy people across ages. TCRdb reprocessed the 5' RACE reads via MiXCR and lists one record per CDR3 protein. Of under 800,000 distinct CDR3 sequences listed, under 25% are singletons. The sequencing sample was made of blood. The origin of the receptors is a man aged 70-80 years in good health. Both conserved end residues are part of each CDR3. A D gene is named only where the DNA matches it firmly.

d_gene	j_gene	v_gene	CDR3aa
.	TRBJ2-7	TRBV6-6	CASSYGDMFSLQQYF
TRBD2	TRBJ2-1	TRBV4-1	CASSHRSSGSPNEQFF
TRBD1	TRBJ2-7	TRBV20-1	CSARRQGMYEQYF
TRBD1	TRBJ2-4	TRBV28	CASRTGAGNIQYF
.	TRBJ1-4	TRBV6-5	CVSRDDGGNEKLFF
.	TRBJ2-7	TRBV2	CASSDINRALSYEQYF
.	TRBJ2-5	TRBV11-2	CASSLEAARIRGTQYF
TRBD2	TRBJ2-2	TRBV7-2	CASSFYSGGANTGELFF
.	TRBJ2-5	TRBV28	CASTPLGGTQYF
.	TRBJ2-7	TRBV29-1	CSVGQGGHEQYF
TRBD2	.	TRBV6-5	CASKLAGGQINEQFF
.	TRBJ1-4	TRBV3-1	CASSQDQGRNEKLFF
.	TRBJ1-1	TRBV11-2	CASSLGRENTEAFF
TRBD2	.	TRBV27	CASTRLAGRRGNNEQFF
TRBD1	TRBJ1-1	TRBV20-1	CSARERDRDVATEAFF
.	TRBJ2-5	TRBV5-6	CATHNRDQETQYF
.	TRBJ1-2	TRBV4-1	CASSQGRGYGYTF
.	TRBJ2-1	TRBV29-1	CSAYISDEQFF
.	TRBJ1-1	TRBV7-9	CASSLGWDGGTEAFF
.	TRBJ2-5	TRBV3-1	CASSQGRFGETQYF
.	TRBJ2-2	TRBV20-1	CSARESGTGELFF
TRBD2	.	TRBV4-3	CASSPIAGNEQFF
.	TRBJ2-7	TRBV19	CASSIYSGVRSYEQYF
.	TRBJ1-1	TRBV6-5	CASSYGQRMNTEAFF